Shown below are 22 T cell receptor beta chains from a single sample sequenced in a study of vaccination and CD4 T cells after COVID-19. The sample's treatment: approximately nine-day PBMC culture with coronavirus spike peptide pools or control peptides (ViraFEST assay). No antigen has been assigned to these receptors. Oncomine TCR Beta short-read sequencing was applied to DNA from cultured CD4+ T cells. TCRdb reprocessed the PCR reads with MiXCR, giving one entry per CDR3 protein. Found here are about 20,000 distinct CDR3 sequences, around 45% of them singletons; the top ten hold 11% to 15%. The sequenced sample was CD4+ T cells from blood, cultured in vitro. The receptor set was obtained from a human donor who had recovered from COVID-19.

V and J are TRBV4-2 and TRBJ2-5; D is perhaps TRBD1 (6 bases). The V end was cut by 0 bases, the J end by 4 bases, with 9 bases between. This CDR3 has 14 amino acids. CDR1 is LGHNA, CDR2 YNFKEQ, per germline. The CDR3 is CASSQEQGRETQYF. The CDR3 coding sequence is TGTGCCAGCAGCCAAGAACAGGGCCGAGAGACCCAGTACTTC.

This clonotype was recorded a few times. This chain connects TRBV27 to TRBJ2-7; TRBD2 matches 12 bases. CDR3 length equals 16 residues. The germline gives CDR1 MNHEY, CDR2 SMNVEV (reference sequence). V lost 2 bases to trimming and J lost 3 bases; unmatched junction nucleotides: 5. The DNA for the CDR3 is TGTGCCAGCAGTTTAGGAACTAGCGGGAGGAACTACGAGCAGTACTTC. Protein: CASSLGTSGRNYEQYF.

The chain carries TRBV6-5 and TRBJ2-1; 9 bases agree with TRBD2. The trim removed 4 bases at V and 0 bases at J, leaving 19 bases unmatched. CDR1 is MNHEY, CDR2 SVGAGI, per germline. The CDR3 covers 21 residues. The DNA of the CDR3 is TGTGCCAGCAGTTCCAGCTCACCCCGCTGGACTAGCGCATTCTCCTACAATGAGCAGTTCTTC. Translating gives CASSSSSPRWTSAFSYNEQFF.

CDR3 amino acids: CSAQGHRDTTYEQYF. CDR3 DNA sequence: TGCAGTGCGCAAGGACACCGGGACACGACCTACGAGCAGTACTTC. V and J are TRBV20-1 and TRBJ2-7; a weak D match, TRBD1 (6 bases). The ends were cut back, 6 bases at V and 2 bases at J, with 20 bases in the middle. This CDR3 has 15 amino acids. Germline CDR1 DFQATT, CDR2 SNEGSKA (reference sequence).

This clonotype was found a few times. The chain combines TRBV18 with TRBJ1-2; 9 positions agree with TRBD1. V dropped 3 bases and J dropped 3; count of bases not matched to a gene: 8. The CDR3 runs 16 residues. In germline, CDR1 is KGHSH, CDR2 LQKENI. The CDR3: CASSPGQGLRYYGYTF. CDR3 sequence (DNA): TGTGCCAGCTCACCGGGACAGGGTTTGCGGTACTATGGCTACACCTTC.

V and J are TRBV28 and TRBJ1-5; D gene uncertain. CDR1 and CDR2 (germline): MDHEN, SYDVKM. CDR3 length equals 15 residues. With 3 bases removed from V and 4 bases from J, the gap between germline ends came to 13 bases. Here the CDR3 DNA reads TGTGCCAGCAGTTTGCGCCTCGGTCAAAATCAGCCCCAGCATTTT. Translation gives CASSLRLGQNQPQHF.

The chain uses TRBV28 and TRBJ2-7; 13 bases map to TRBD2. This CDR3 comprises 16 residues. Germline V gene lookup returns CDR1 MDHEN and CDR2 SYDVKM. J gave up 0 bases and V 5 bases, and 4 bases lay outside the gene matches. CDR3 sequence (DNA): TGTGCCAGCAGTGGGACTAGCGGGATCCCCTCCTACGAGCAGTACTTC. Residues: CASSGTSGIPSYEQYF.

By share, this clonotype ranks as medium-sized (0.01 to 0.1%). This chain uses TRBV19 with TRBJ1-6; 9 bases align to TRBD1. Germline CDR1 reads LNHDA; CDR2 reads SQIVND (reference sequence). V shed 6 bases, J shed 9 bases, and the junction held 9 bases outside the gene matches. This CDR3 has 15 residues. CDR3: CASSPQGAKGSPLHF. The CDR3 DNA is TGTGCCAGTAGCCCACAGGGGGCAAAGGGTTCACCCCTCCACTTT.

This clonotype has a handful of counts. The chain links TRBV19 to TRBJ2-2; D call uncertain. The V and J ends lost 6 bases and 4 bases respectively, with 9 bases between them. Germline assignment: CDR1 LNHDA and CDR2 SQIVND (reference sequence). This CDR3 is 13 amino acids long. CDR3 bases: TGTGCCAGTAGCTCTATGGGCACCGGGGAGCTGTTTTTT. As protein: CASSSMGTGELFF.

The V gene is TRBV12-3 or TRBV12-4, the J gene TRBJ1-5; D is undetermined. There are 15 residues in the CDR3. Trimming removed 5 bases at V and 2 bases at J, with 13 bases between. CDR3 sequence reads: CASSARLGGNQPQHF. CDR3 DNA: TGTGCCAGCAGTGCCCGTTTGGGTGGCAATCAGCCCCAGCATTTT.

The chain combines TRBV6-1 with TRBJ2-7; TRBD1 is a possible D gene (7 bases). The germline CDR1 and CDR2 sequences are MNHNS and SASEGT. The CDR3 runs 16 residues. Trimming stripped 7 bases from V and 1 base from J, with 20 bases between. As DNA, the CDR3 is TGTGCCAGCACCTGGATGGTCGCAGGGGGGTCCTACGAGCAGTACTTC. It codes for CASTWMVAGGSYEQYF.

V usage is TRBV11-2 and J usage is TRBJ1-3; D possibly corresponds to TRBD1 (5 bases). The germline V gene has CDR1 SGHAT and CDR2 FQNNGV. The CDR3 totals 15 residues. The V gene lost 5 bases and the J gene lost 0 bases, with 11 bases spanning the gap. For the CDR3, the DNA is TGTGCCAGCAGCCCGACAGAGTACTCTGGAAACACCATATATTTT. Translated: CASSPTEYSGNTIYF.

This clonotype was recorded a few times. The chain recombines TRBV11-3 with TRBJ2-1; D unclear. Per germline, CDR1 SGHNT and CDR2 YENEEA. The CDR3 has 16 residues. Deletions cut 0 bases from V and 0 bases from J, with 9 bases between. The CDR3 DNA reads as TGTGCCAGCAGCTTAGAGGCTTTCAGCTCCTACAATGAGCAGTTCTTC. As protein: CASSLEAFSSYNEQFF.

The V gene is TRBV28, the J gene TRBJ1-5; the D is unclear. The length of the CDR3 is 12 residues. The germline V gene encodes CDR1 MDHEN and CDR2 SYDVKM. The V end lost 5 bases, the J end lost 3 bases, and 5 bases lay between the germline ends. The CDR3 region is CASSPLNQPQHF. CDR3 in DNA: TGTGCCAGCAGTCCGCTCAATCAGCCCCAGCATTTT.

This clonotype came up a few times. The CDR3 DNA sequence: TGTGCCAGCAGCCCCATAGCGGGGGGGTCCGGAGAGCAGTACTTC. It translates to CASSPIAGGSGEQYF. The chain links TRBV7-3 to TRBJ2-7; 11 bases are a match to TRBD2. Trimming took 5 bases from V and 7 from J; bases not matched to a gene: 10. CDR1 is SGHTA, CDR2 FQGTGA, per germline. There are 15 residues in the CDR3.

This clonotype was counted a few times. The chain carries TRBV5-1 and TRBJ2-5; D assignment may be TRBD1 or TRBD2 (6 bases each). Germline V lookup: CDR1 SGHRS, CDR2 YFSETQ. V gave up 4 bases and J gave up 3 bases, with 13 bases separating them. CDR3 length: 14 residues. Here the CDR3 DNA reads TGCGCCAGCAGCCTACAGGGAGGAGAAGAGACCCAGTACTTC. This sequence encodes CASSLQGGEETQYF.

The chain carries TRBV11-2 and TRBJ2-1, with 9 bases fitting TRBD1. V was pared by 3 bases and J by 2 bases, with 5 bases of the junction left unmatched. CDR1 is SGHAT and CDR2 is FQNNGV in the germline V gene. The CDR3 length is 16 residues. Here the CDR3 DNA reads TGTGCCAGCAGCTTCCGGACAGGGGCGACCTACAATGAGCAGTTCTTC. Its translation is CASSFRTGATYNEQFF.

J is TRBJ2-5 and V is TRBV7-2; D may be TRBD2 (6 bases). With 2 bases removed from V and 2 bases from J, the gap between germline ends came to 27 bases. The length of the CDR3 is 20 residues. Germline CDR1 SGHTA, CDR2 FQGNSA. CDR3 in DNA: TGTGCCAGCAGCTTAATTGCAAGTGGGACTGGCTTCCTTAAACAAGAGACCCAGTACTTC. It is translated as CASSLIASGTGFLKQETQYF.

This clonotype was seen more than once but under ten times. The chain recombines TRBV20-1 with TRBJ2-5, with D possibly matching TRBD2 (5 bases). V lost 1 base to trimming and J lost 2 bases, with 17 bases between them. Germline CDR1 reads DFQATT; CDR2 reads SNEGSKA (reference sequence). The CDR3 is made up of 16 amino acids. CDR3 sequence: CSARALGSGNQETQYF. CDR3 in DNA: TGCAGTGCTAGAGCCCTGGGTTCCGGGAATCAAGAGACCCAGTACTTC.

This clonotype has only one observation. This chain uses TRBV27 with TRBJ2-1, with 13 bases lining up with TRBD2. The CDR3 runs to 18 residues. V trimming: 6 bases; J trimming: 6 bases; junction bases outside the gene matches: 14. CDR1 and CDR2 (germline): MNHEY, SMNVEV (reference sequence). The CDR3 is CASRPESSGTSGTNEQFF. The CDR3 region has the DNA TGTGCCAGCAGGCCAGAGAGCTCCGGGACTAGCGGGACCAATGAGCAGTTCTTC.

The CDR3 protein is CASSAQGLGELFF. The CDR3 nucleotides read TGTGCCAGCAGTGCCCAGGGGCTCGGGGAGCTGTTTTTT. The V call is TRBV2, the J call TRBJ2-2, with D tentatively TRBD1 (6 bases). This CDR3 has 13 residues. Germline V gene data show CDR1 as SNHLY and CDR2 as FYNNEI. V was cut by 4 bases and J by 7 bases, with 10 bases left in between.

The chain couples TRBV7-9 to TRBJ2-6; no firm D call. Germline V gene sequence: CDR1 SEHNR, CDR2 FQNEAQ (reference sequence). This CDR3 contains 13 residues. The ends were cut back, 4 bases at V and 0 bases at J, with 1 base in the middle. The CDR3 loop is CASSSSGANVLTF. In DNA form, the CDR3 reads TGTGCCAGCAGCTCCTCTGGGGCCAACGTCCTGACTTTC.